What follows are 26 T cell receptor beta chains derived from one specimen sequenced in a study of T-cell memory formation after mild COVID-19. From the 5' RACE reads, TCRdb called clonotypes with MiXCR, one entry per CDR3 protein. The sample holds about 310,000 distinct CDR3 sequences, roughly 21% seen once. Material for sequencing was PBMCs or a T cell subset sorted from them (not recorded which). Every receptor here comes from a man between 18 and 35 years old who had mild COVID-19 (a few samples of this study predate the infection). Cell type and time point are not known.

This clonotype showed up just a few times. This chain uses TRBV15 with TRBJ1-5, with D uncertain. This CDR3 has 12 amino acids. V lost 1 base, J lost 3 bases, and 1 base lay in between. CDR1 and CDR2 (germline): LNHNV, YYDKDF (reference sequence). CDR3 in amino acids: CATSRANQPQHF. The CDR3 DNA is TGTGCCACCAGCAGAGCCAATCAGCCCCAGCATTTT.

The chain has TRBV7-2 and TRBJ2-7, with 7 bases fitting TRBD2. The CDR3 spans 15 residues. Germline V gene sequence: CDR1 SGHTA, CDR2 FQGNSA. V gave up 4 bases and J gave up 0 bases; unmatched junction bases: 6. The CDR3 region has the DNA TGTGCCAGCAGCTCTCAAGGGACTATCTCCTACGAGCAGTACTTC. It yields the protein CASSSQGTISYEQYF.

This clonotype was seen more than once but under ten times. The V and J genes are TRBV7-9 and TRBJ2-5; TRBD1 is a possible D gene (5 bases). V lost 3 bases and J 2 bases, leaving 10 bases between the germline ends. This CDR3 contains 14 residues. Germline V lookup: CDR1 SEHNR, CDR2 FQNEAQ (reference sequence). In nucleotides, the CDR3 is TGTGCCAGCAGCTTCGGACAACATCAAGAGACCCAGTACTTC. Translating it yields CASSFGQHQETQYF.

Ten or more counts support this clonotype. For the CDR3, the DNA is TGTGCCAGCAGTTACATCACGGGGGGGCGATACAACAATGAGCAGTTCTTC. Its translation: CASSYITGGRYNNEQFF. The chain has TRBV14 and TRBJ2-1, with 8 nucleotides matching TRBD2. This CDR3 has 17 residues. With 6 bases clipped from V and 5 bases from J, the junction kept 15 bases outside the gene matches. The germline gives CDR1 SGHDN, CDR2 FVKESK.

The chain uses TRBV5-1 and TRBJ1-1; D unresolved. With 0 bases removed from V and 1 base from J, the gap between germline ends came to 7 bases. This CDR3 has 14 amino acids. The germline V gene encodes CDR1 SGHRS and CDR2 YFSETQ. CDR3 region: CASSLGTQNTEAFF. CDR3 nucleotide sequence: TGCGCCAGCAGCTTGGGGACCCAGAACACTGAAGCTTTCTTT.

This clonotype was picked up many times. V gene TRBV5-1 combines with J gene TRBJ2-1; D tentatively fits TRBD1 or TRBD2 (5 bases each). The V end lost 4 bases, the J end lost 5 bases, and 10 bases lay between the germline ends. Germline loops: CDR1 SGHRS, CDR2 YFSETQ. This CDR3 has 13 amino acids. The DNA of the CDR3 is TGCGCCAGCAGCCGGGACGTGGACAATGAGCAGTTCTTC. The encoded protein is CASSRDVDNEQFF.

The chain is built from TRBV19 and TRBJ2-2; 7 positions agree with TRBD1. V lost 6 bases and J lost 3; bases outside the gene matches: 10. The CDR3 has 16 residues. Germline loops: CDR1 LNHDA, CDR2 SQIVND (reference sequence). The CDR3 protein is CASRARDRSYTGELFF. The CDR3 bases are TGTGCCAGTAGGGCTCGGGACAGATCATACACCGGGGAGCTGTTTTTT.

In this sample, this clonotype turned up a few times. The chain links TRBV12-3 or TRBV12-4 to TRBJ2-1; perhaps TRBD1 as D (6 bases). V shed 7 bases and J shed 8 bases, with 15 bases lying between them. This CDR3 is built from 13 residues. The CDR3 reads CASTQGPLDEQFF. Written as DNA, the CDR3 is TGTGCCAGCACCCAGGGGCCATTAGATGAGCAGTTCTTC.

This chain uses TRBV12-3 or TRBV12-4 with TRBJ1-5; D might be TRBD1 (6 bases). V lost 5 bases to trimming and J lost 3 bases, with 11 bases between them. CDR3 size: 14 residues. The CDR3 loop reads CASSASGVNQPQHF. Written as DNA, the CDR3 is TGTGCCAGCAGTGCCTCAGGGGTCAATCAGCCCCAGCATTTT.

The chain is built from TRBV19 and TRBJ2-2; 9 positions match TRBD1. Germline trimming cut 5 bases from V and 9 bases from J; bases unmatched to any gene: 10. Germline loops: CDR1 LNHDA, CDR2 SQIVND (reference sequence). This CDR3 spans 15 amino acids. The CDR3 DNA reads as TGTGCCAGTAGTCTTCGGACAGGGGTCTTCAGGGAGCTGTTTTTT. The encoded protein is CASSLRTGVFRELFF.

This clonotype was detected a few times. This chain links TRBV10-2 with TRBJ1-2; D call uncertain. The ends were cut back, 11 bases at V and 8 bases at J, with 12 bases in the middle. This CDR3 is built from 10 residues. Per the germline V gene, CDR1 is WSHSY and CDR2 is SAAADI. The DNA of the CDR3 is TGCGCCGCGTCAGGTTACGGCTACACCTTC. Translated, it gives CAASGYGYTF.

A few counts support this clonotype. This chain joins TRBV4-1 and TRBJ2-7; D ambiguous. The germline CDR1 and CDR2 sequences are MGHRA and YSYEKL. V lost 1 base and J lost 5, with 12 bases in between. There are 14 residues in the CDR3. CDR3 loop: CASSQALSRDEQYF. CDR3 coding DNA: TGCGCCAGCAGCCAAGCGCTCTCTAGGGACGAGCAGTACTTC.

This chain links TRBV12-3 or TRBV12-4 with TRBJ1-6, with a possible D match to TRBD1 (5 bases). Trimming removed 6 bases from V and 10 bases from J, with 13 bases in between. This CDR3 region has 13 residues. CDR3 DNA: TGTGCCAGCAGCCCCCAGGGTGTCTCACCCCTCCACTTT. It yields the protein CASSPQGVSPLHF.

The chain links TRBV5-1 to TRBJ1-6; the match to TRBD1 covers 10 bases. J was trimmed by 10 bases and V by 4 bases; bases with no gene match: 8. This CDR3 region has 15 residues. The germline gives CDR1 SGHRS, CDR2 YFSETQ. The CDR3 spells CASSVSGTGESPLHF. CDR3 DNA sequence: TGCGCCAGCAGCGTGTCCGGGACAGGGGAATCACCCCTCCACTTT.

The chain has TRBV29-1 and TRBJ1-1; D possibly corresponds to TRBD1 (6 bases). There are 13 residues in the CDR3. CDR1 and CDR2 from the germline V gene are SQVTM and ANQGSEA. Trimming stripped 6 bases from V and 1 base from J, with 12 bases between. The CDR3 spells CSVGRGANTEAFF. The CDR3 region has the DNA TGCAGCGTCGGACGGGGGGCGAACACTGAAGCTTTCTTT.

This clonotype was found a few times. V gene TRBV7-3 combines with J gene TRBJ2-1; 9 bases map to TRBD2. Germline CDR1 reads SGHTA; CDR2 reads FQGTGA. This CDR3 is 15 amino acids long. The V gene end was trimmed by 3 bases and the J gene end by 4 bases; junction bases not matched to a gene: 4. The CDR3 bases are TGTGCCAGCAGCTTGGGAAGCGGGGGGTACAATGAGCAGTTCTTC. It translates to CASSLGSGGYNEQFF.

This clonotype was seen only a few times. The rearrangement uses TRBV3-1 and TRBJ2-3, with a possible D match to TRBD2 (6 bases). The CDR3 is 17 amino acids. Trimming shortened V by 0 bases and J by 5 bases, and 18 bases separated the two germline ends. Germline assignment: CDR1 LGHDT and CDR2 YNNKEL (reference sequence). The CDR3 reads CASSQDKKGTWGDTQYF. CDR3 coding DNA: TGTGCCAGCAGCCAAGATAAAAAGGGGACTTGGGGAGATACGCAGTATTTT.

CDR3 protein: CSARTTGTGREQYF. The DNA of the CDR3 is TGCAGTGCTAGAACCACCGGGACAGGTCGCGAGCAGTACTTC. This chain uses TRBV20-1 with TRBJ2-7; 8 bases match TRBD1. J lost 6 bases, V lost 2 bases, and 9 bases had no gene match. Per germline, CDR1 DFQATT and CDR2 SNEGSKA (reference sequence). The CDR3 is 14 residues long.

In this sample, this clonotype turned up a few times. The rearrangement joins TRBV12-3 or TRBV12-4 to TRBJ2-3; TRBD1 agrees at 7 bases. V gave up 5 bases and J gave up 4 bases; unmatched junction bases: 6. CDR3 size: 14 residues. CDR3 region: CASSVRQGSDTQYF. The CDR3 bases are TGTGCCAGCAGTGTGAGACAGGGATCAGATACGCAGTATTTT.

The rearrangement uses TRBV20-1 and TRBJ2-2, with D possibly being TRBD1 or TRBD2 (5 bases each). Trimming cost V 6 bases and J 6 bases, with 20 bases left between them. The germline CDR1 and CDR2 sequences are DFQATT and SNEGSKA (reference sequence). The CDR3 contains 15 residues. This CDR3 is CSATKAVWGSGELFF. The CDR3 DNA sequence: TGCAGTGCCACCAAGGCAGTGTGGGGGTCCGGGGAGCTGTTTTTT.

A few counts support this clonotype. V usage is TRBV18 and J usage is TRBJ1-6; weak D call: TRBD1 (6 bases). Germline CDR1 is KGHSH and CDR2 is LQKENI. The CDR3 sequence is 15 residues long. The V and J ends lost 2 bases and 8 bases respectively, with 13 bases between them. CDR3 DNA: TGTGCCAGCTCACCAGGGGGCCTTGGGGATTCACCCCTCCACTTT. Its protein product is CASSPGGLGDSPLHF.

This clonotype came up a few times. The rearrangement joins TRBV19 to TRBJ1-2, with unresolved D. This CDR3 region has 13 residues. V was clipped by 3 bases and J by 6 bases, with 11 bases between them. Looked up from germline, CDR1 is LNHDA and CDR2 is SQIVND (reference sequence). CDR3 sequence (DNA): TGTGCCAGTAGTATCGGCAGAAGGGATGGCTACACCTTC. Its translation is CASSIGRRDGYTF.

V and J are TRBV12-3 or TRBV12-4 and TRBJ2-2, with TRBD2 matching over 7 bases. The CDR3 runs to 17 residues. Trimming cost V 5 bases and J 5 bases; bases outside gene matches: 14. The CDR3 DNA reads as TGTGCCAGCAGTCCGTCCGGGGGACTATCAATTACCGGGGAGCTGTTTTTT. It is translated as CASSPSGGLSITGELFF.

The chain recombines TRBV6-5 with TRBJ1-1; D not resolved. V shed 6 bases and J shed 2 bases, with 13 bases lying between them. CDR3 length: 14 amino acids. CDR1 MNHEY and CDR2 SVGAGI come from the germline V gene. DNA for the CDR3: TGTGCCAGCAGCCTCTCGAATCTTAACACTGAAGCTTTCTTT. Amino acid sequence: CASSLSNLNTEAFF.

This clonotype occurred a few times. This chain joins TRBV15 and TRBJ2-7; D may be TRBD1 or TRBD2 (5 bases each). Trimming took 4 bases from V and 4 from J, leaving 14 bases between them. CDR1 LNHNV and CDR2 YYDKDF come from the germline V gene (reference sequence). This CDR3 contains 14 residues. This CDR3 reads CATSTRDGPYEQYF. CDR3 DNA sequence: TGTGCCACCAGCACCCGGGACGGACCATACGAGCAGTACTTC.

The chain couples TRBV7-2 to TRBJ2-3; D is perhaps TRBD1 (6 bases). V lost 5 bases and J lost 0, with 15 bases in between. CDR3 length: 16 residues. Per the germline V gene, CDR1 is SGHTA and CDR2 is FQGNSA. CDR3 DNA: TGTGCCAGCAGCCATCGAAGGGGGTTTAGCACAGATACGCAGTATTTT. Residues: CASSHRRGFSTDTQYF.